This TCR beta chain was recovered during a study of shared clonotypes between healthy human individuals. Study findings and constraints: Larger richness was generally estimated for naive than memory subsets.

With regard to this clone: As yet, its antigen is unknown.

The CDR3 has 15 amino acids. Germline CDR1 SGHTA, CDR2 FQGNSA. V shed 6 bases and J 4 bases; nucleotides not matched to a gene: 6. Some clones are missing from TCRdb's copy, which holds only in-frame ones; the method was immunoSEQ multiplex PCR. The sample consists of some 1.5 million clones, 98% of them appearing once. The V gene is TRBV7-2, the J gene TRBJ2-1; TRBD2 aligns across 10 bases. This clonotype was obtained from a man between 25 and 39 years old in good health. The sequencing input was naive CD4+ T cells sorted from blood. Noted subset: CD45RA+ positively selected. This CDR3 is CASSRTSGVYNEQFF. CDR3 bases: TGTGCCAGCAGTCGTACTAGCGGGGTATACAATGAGCAGTTCTTC.